This T cell receptor (beta chain) stems from a study of blood T cell repertoires in COVID-19. On the study more broadly: From T cells, B-cell-depleted T cells, or PBMCs came the material, which was cDNA or gDNA.

Per the authors' pipeline: Amplified reference gene primers provided the basis for estimating nucleated cell counts. Libraries were prepared by immunoSEQ multiplex PCR; TCRdb keeps only in-frame clonotypes and omits some of them. The DNA was the basis for D and trimming; V, J and clone size are from that table. Seen here are 150,000 to 200,000 clones, roughly 87% observed once, and the top ten hold roughly 8.1%. CDR3 length: 14 amino acids. From germline, CDR1 is MNHEY and CDR2 SMNVEV (reference sequence). V lost 6 bases to trimming and J lost 3 bases; unmatched junction nucleotides: 6. The receptor's source is a woman in her 70s with acute or convalescent COVID-19. The chain joins TRBV27 to TRBJ2-7, with 9 positions matching TRBD2. Specimen: peripheral blood. CDR3 DNA: TGTGCCAGCAGGCGGGCGGGGGGGGTCTACGAGCAGTACTTC. This encodes CASRRAGGVYEQYF.